The 10 T cell receptor beta chains presented below share a single source sample, sequenced in a study of blood T cell repertoires in COVID-19 (dated by TCRdb to 2020 to 2022). The library was made by the immunoSEQ multiplex PCR assay. The source is immuneACCESS, and TCRdb retained only in-frame sequences with V and J called. Part of the clones is not carried over; for the studies checked, unresolved V genes explain less than half of this, and the remainder is unexplained. For this sample the table gives around 99,000 clones, of which 88% were detected only once. Around 7% of the sample is in the top ten clones. The sequencing sample was made of peripheral blood. Receptors originate from a man aged 50 to 59 with active or convalescent COVID-19.

V gene TRBV10-3 combines with J gene TRBJ2-3, with D unresolved. Trimming shortened V by 6 bases and J by 3 bases, and 10 bases separated the two germline ends. Germline loops: CDR1 ENHRY, CDR2 SYGVKD. This CDR3 is built from 13 residues. The CDR3 bases are TGTGCCATCAGGACTGACGGGACAGATACGCAGTATTTT. It specifies CAIRTDGTDTQYF.

This clone has only one observation. This chain links TRBV24-1 with TRBJ1-1; possible D gene TRBD1, 5 bases. V was pared by 5 bases and J by 3 bases, with 12 bases between. Germline CDR1 KGHDR, CDR2 SFDVKD. The CDR3 totals 14 residues. The CDR3 reads CATSGTGTDTEAFF. CDR3 bases: TGTGCCACCAGTGGAACAGGAACTGACACTGAAGCTTTCTTT.

V is TRBV11-2 and J is TRBJ2-3; TRBD2 agrees at 8 bases. The V gene's germline CDR1 is SGHAT and CDR2 FQNNGV. With 2 bases clipped from V and 3 bases from J, the junction kept 7 bases outside the gene matches. CDR3 length equals 16 residues. The CDR3: CASSLNSGKTTDTQYF. DNA of the CDR3: TGTGCCAGCAGCTTAAATAGCGGGAAGACTACAGATACGCAGTATTTT.

V and J are TRBV19 and TRBJ2-7; 15 bases line up with TRBD2. The V and J ends lost 7 bases and 7 bases, in that order; junction bases with no gene match: 11. CDR1 LNHDA and CDR2 SQIVND come from the germline V gene (reference sequence). The CDR3 length is 16 residues. The CDR3 DNA sequence: TGTGCCAGTACCCCTGGACTAGCGGGAGGGGTATGGGAGCAGTACTTC. This translates into CASTPGLAGGVWEQYF. The full variable domain, completed using reference TRBV19 and TRBJ2-7, is DGGITQSPKYLFRKEGQNVTLSCEQNLNHDAMYWYRQDPGQGLRLIYYSQIVNDFQKGDIAEGYSVSREKKESFPLTVTSAQKNPTAFYLCASTPGLAGGVWEQYFGPGTRLTVT.

This clone showed up just once. The V gene is TRBV19, the J gene TRBJ2-1; TRBD2 matches 8 bases. Unmatched junction bases numbered 4, after V lost 5 bases and J lost 4 bases. CDR1 is LNHDA and CDR2 is SQIVND in the germline V gene (reference sequence). The CDR3 consists of 14 residues. CDR3 protein: CASSRAGEYNEQFF. The DNA of the CDR3 is TGTGCCAGTAGTCGAGCGGGAGAATACAATGAGCAGTTCTTC.

The chain is built from TRBV19 and TRBJ1-1; D remains ambiguous. Trimming took off 8 bases at V and 3 bases at J, with 16 bases between the two ends. CDR1 is LNHDA and CDR2 is SQIVND in the germline V gene (reference sequence). This CDR3 is 14 amino acids long. The CDR3, as DNA: TGTGCCAGTCGGCGGAGGAGTGCGGACACTGAAGCTTTCTTT. As protein: CASRRRSADTEAFF.

V gene TRBV5-1 combines with J gene TRBJ2-3, with 8 bases identical to TRBD1. In germline, CDR1 is SGHRS, CDR2 YFSETQ. The CDR3 extends over 15 amino acids. The ends lost 4 bases at V and 0 bases at J; junction bases unmatched: 4. CDR3 loop: CASSLDRGSTDTQYF. DNA for the CDR3: TGCGCCAGCAGCCTCGACAGGGGTAGCACAGATACGCAGTATTTT.

The chain links TRBV27 to TRBJ1-1; no firm D call. This CDR3 comprises 14 residues. V lost 3 bases and J lost 0, with 8 bases in between. Germline V gene lookup returns CDR1 MNHEY and CDR2 SMNVEV (reference sequence). The CDR3 protein is CASSLSPLNTEAFF. For the CDR3, the DNA is TGTGCCAGCAGTTTGAGTCCTTTGAACACTGAAGCTTTCTTT.

The chain links TRBV7-9 to TRBJ1-1; 7 nucleotides agree with TRBD1. V shed 0 bases and J 1 base; nucleotides not matched to a gene: 2. This CDR3 is 15 amino acids long. Germline lookup yields CDR1 SEHNR and CDR2 FQNEAQ (reference sequence). Here the CDR3 DNA reads TGTGCCAGCAGCTTAGCGCAGGGGGAGAACACTGAAGCTTTCTTT. The encoded protein is CASSLAQGENTEAFF.

This chain joins TRBV4-2 and TRBJ2-2, with D perhaps matching TRBD2 (6 bases). Germline V lookup: CDR1 LGHNA, CDR2 YNFKEQ. This CDR3 is built from 15 residues. V shed 1 base and J shed 2 bases, with 8 bases lying between them. The CDR3, as DNA: TGTGCCAGCAGCCAAGTGGGAGGCAACACCGGGGAGCTGTTTTTT. It encodes CASSQVGGNTGELFF.